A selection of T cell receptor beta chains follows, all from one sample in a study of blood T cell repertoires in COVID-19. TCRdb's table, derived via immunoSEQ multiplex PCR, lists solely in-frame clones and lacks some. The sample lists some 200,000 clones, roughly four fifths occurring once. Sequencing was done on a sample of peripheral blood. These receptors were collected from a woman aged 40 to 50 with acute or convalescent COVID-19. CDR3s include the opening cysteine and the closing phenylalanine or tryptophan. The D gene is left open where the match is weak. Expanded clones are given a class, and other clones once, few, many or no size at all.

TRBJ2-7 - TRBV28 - TGTGCCAGCAGTTTATTCCGTCCGAGGACTGGGCGCTCCTACGAGCAGTACTTC CASSLFRPRTGRSYEQYF
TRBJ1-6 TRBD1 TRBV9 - TGTGCCAGCAGCGTAGGGACAGGGGGCAGGAGTTCACCCCTCCACTTT CASSVGTGGRSSPLHF
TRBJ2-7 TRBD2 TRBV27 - TGTGCCAGCAGTTTATCGCGTGGTAGCGGGAGAAACGAGCAGTACTTC CASSLSRGSGRNEQYF
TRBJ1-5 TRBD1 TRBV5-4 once TGTGCCAGCAGCCCCGGGACAGGGAGTAATCAGCCCCAGCATTTT CASSPGTGSNQPQHF
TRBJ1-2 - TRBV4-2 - TGTGCCAGCAGCCAAGGACTGAGTGGCTACACCTTC CASSQGLSGYTF
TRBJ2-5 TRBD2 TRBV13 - TGTGCCAGCAGCGCGCGCAGCGGGAGGGCCGGGATCAGGGAGACCCAGTACTTC CASSARSGRAGIRETQYF
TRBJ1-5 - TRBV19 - TGTGCCAGTAGTTTTGGCAGAAGCAATCAGCCCCAGCATTTT CASSFGRSNQPQHF
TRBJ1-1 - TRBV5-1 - TGCGCCAGCAGCTTCGGTCAGGAAAGCATAGACACTGAAGCTTTCTTT CASSFGQESIDTEAFF
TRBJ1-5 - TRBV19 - TGTGCCAGTAGTATAGTTGCGTTGGTTAGCAATCAGCCCCAGCATTTT CASSIVALVSNQPQHF
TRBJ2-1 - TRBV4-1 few TGCGCCAGCAGCAGGGAGCAGACCAATGAGCAGTTCTTC CASSREQTNEQFF
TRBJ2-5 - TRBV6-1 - TGTGCCAGCAGTGAACAGCGGGAGACCCAGTACTTC CASSEQRETQYF
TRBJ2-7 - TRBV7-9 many TGTGCCAGCAGCTCACAGGTTTCCTACGAGCAGTACTTC CASSSQVSYEQYF
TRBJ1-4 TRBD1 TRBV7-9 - TGTGCCAGCAGGGGTACAGGGGGCTGGAGTGAAAAACTGTTTTTT CASRGTGGWSEKLFF
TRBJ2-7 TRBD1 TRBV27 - TGTGCCAGCAGTCCCCGGGACAGGAACGAGCAGTACTTC CASSPRDRNEQYF